This T cell receptor beta chain was identified in a study of cytomegalovirus exposure and HLA in healthy donors. The PCR contained 60 Vbeta and 13 Jbeta primers. Sequencing used immunoSEQ multiplex PCR; TCRdb keeps in-frame clones, though not all of them. The sample totals 150,000 to 200,000 clones. To note about this clone: The antigen is undetermined.

Study conclusions and caveats: Listed as cytomegalovirus-associated were roughly 180 TCR beta chains. A later analysis linked more than 15,000 TCR beta sequences to HLA alleles at 0.05 false discovery rate. A later analysis appeared to link common viral pathogens to several of the most significant clusters.

The J segment lost 6 bases and the V segment lost 0 bases, leaving 17 bases of the junction unmatched. This CDR3 is 19 amino acids long. Germline loops: CDR1 MNHNS, CDR2 SASEGT. The sequence was obtained from a woman aged 18-29 years in good health and CMV-seropositive. Sequenced: PBMCs. The V and J genes are TRBV6-1 and TRBJ2-7; 10 nucleotides line up with TRBD2. The CDR3 loop is CASSEAVGGASGSGFEQYF. Here the CDR3 DNA reads TGTGCCAGCAGTGAAGCGGTTGGGGGGGCTAGCGGGAGTGGGTTCGAGCAGTACTTC.